The T cell receptor beta chain described here comes from a study of blood T cell repertoires in COVID-19. Study background: Samples representing acute and convalescent COVID-19 were sourced from the United States, Italy and Spain. T cells, B-cell-depleted T cells, or PBMCs provided the cDNA or gDNA that served as material.

CDR3 length: 16 residues. Germline-derived CDR1 and CDR2 are SGHTS and YDEGEE. V lost 5 bases to trimming and J lost 0 bases; unmatched junction nucleotides: 7. Some clones are missing from TCRdb's copy, which holds only in-frame ones; the method was immunoSEQ multiplex PCR. In the table there are fewer than 200,000 clones, 75% to 85% of which are singletons. Sequencing was carried out using peripheral blood. The receptor comes from a human donor in a cohort sampled during active COVID-19. The chain links TRBV5-8 to TRBJ2-4; 8 bases match TRBD1. The CDR3 protein is CASSFRTGLAKNIQYF. The DNA for the CDR3 is TGTGCCAGCAGTTTTCGGACAGGGCTAGCCAAAAACATTCAGTACTTC.